This entry lists 18 T cell receptor beta chains sequenced from one sample in a study of cytomegalovirus exposure and HLA in healthy donors. A multiplex PCR was run with 60 Vbeta primers and 13 Jbeta primers. Profiling relied on immunoSEQ multiplex PCR, and the TCRdb table lists in-frame clones only, not all of them. The data show around 170,000 clones, just under 80% seen once. The sample comprised PBMCs. The receptors shown here come from a woman in her twenties or thirties in good health and CMV-seronegative.

V is TRBV30 and J is TRBJ1-2; D is undetermined. V gave up 3 bases and J gave up 8 bases, with 13 bases separating them. CDR3 size: 12 residues. The germline V gene encodes CDR1 GTSNPN and CDR2 SVGIG (reference sequence). The CDR3 region is CAWSPRREGYTF. The CDR3 DNA reads TGTGCCTGGAGCCCCCGACGGGAAGGCTACACCTTC. The full variable domain, its missing parts supplied by reference TRBV30 and TRBJ1-2, is SQTIHQWPATLVQPVGSPLSLECTVEGTSNPNLYWYRQAAGRGLQLLFYSVGIGQISSEVPQNLSASRPQDRQFILSSKKLLLSDSGFYLCAWSPRREGYTFGSGTRLTVV.

This clone was seen a few times. J is TRBJ1-2 and V is TRBV11-2, with D tentatively TRBD1 (5 bases). Germline values: CDR1 SGHAT, CDR2 FQNNGV. The CDR3 has 16 residues. Trimming took off 1 base at V and 3 bases at J, with 15 bases between the two ends. The CDR3 coding sequence is TGTGCCAGCAGCTTAGGGGCGGGGGTGGTGGACTATGGCTACACCTTC. Protein product: CASSLGAGVVDYGYTF.

This sequence joins TRBV4-2 and TRBJ1-2; D might be TRBD1 (6 bases). The CDR3 consists of 17 residues. Trimming stripped 0 bases from V and 3 bases from J, with 17 bases between. Per germline, CDR1 LGHNA and CDR2 YNFKEQ. The CDR3 reads CASSQDDRPGGHYGYTF. CDR3 nucleotide sequence: TGTGCCAGCAGCCAAGACGATCGCCCGGGGGGCCACTATGGCTACACCTTC.

By share, this clone ranks as medium-sized (0.01 to 0.1%). The CDR3 reads CASSDGTGATDTQYF. CDR3 DNA sequence: TGTGCCAGCAGTGACGGGACAGGGGCCACAGATACGCAGTATTTT. V and J are TRBV6-4 and TRBJ2-3; 10 bases map to TRBD1. The CDR3 has 15 amino acids. CDR1 is MRHNA and CDR2 is SNTAGT in the germline V gene. V lost 2 bases to trimming and J lost 2 bases; unmatched junction nucleotides: 1.

V and J are TRBV6-1 and TRBJ1-2, with a tentative D call TRBD1 (6 bases). Germline lookup yields CDR1 MNHNS and CDR2 SASEGT. Trimming shortened V by 0 bases and J by 7 bases, and 18 bases separated the two germline ends. This CDR3 region has 16 residues. The CDR3 DNA is TGTGCCAGCAGTGAAGCAGCAGGGGTGGGTTCTGGTGGCTACACCTTC. Protein product: CASSEAAGVGSGGYTF.

The chain carries TRBV18 and TRBJ2-3; D might be TRBD2 (5 bases). In germline, CDR1 is KGHSH, CDR2 LQKENI. The CDR3 length is 13 residues. With 3 bases removed from V and 2 bases from J, the gap between germline ends came to 6 bases. The CDR3 here is CASSPGVTDTQYF. Here the CDR3 DNA reads TGTGCCAGCTCACCGGGAGTCACAGATACGCAGTATTTT.

This rearrangement joins TRBV7-9 to TRBJ1-5; D possibly corresponds to TRBD1 (5 bases). CDR3 length equals 15 residues. From germline, CDR1 is SEHNR and CDR2 FQNEAQ (reference sequence). Trimming took off 1 base at V and 7 bases at J, with 14 bases between the two ends. The CDR3 is CASSLDSGGFQPQHF. CDR3 nucleotide sequence: TGTGCCAGCAGCTTAGATAGCGGGGGTTTCCAGCCCCAGCATTTT. Full variable domain (missing parts from reference TRBV7-9 and TRBJ1-5): DTGVSQNPRHKITKRGQNVTFRCDPISEHNRLYWYRQTLGQGPEFLTYFQNEAQLEKSRLLSDRFSAERPKGSFSTLEIQRTEQGDSAMYLCASSLDSGGFQPQHFGDGTRLSIL.

This clone appeared a few times. This sequence joins TRBV4-1 and TRBJ1-1; D gene uncertain. The CDR3 runs to 14 residues. In germline, CDR1 is MGHRA, CDR2 YSYEKL. V shed 4 bases and J shed 9 bases, with 18 bases lying between them. The CDR3 here is CASSPGFGGPKAFF. CDR3 DNA sequence: TGCGCCAGCAGCCCAGGATTTGGTGGTCCAAAAGCTTTCTTT.

The rearrangement links TRBV15 to TRBJ1-6; TRBD1 aligns across 7 bases. The CDR3 sequence is 16 residues long. Germline V gene sequence: CDR1 LNHNV, CDR2 YYDKDF (reference sequence). With 0 bases clipped from V and 6 bases from J, the junction kept 5 bases outside the gene matches. In nucleotides, the CDR3 is TGTGCCACCAGCAGAGACCCCGGGACAGTTAATTCACCCCTCCACTTT. It specifies CATSRDPGTVNSPLHF.

The V and J genes are TRBV6-5 and TRBJ1-2, with D perhaps matching TRBD1 (6 bases). The CDR3 totals 15 residues. Trimming took off 6 bases at V and 2 bases at J, with 16 bases between the two ends. CDR1 is MNHEY, CDR2 SVGAGI, per germline. This chain's CDR3 is CASSPEQGRNYGYTF. In nucleotides, the CDR3 is TGTGCCAGCAGCCCCGAACAGGGTAGGAACTATGGCTACACCTTC.

This chain joins TRBV5-8 and TRBJ2-2; 7 nucleotides match TRBD1. After removal of 4 bases from V and 4 bases from J, the junction contained 16 bases not matched to a gene. The CDR3 is 18 residues long. Germline loops: CDR1 SGHTS, CDR2 YDEGEE. Written as DNA, the CDR3 is TGTGCCAGCAGCGCTGGAGGTCTAAGACAGGGATTCACCGGGGAGCTGTTTTTT. Translated: CASSAGGLRQGFTGELFF.

The CDR3 nucleotides are TGTGCCAGCAGCCAAGAAACAGGGAGTAATGAAAAACTGTTTTTT. This translates into CASSQETGSNEKLFF. The chain is built from TRBV4-2 and TRBJ1-4, with a weak D call TRBD1 (6 bases). The V and J ends lost 0 bases and 4 bases respectively, with 9 bases between them. Looked up from germline, CDR1 is LGHNA and CDR2 is YNFKEQ. The CDR3 runs 15 residues.

The CDR3 spells CASSLGARQGATDTQYF. As DNA, the CDR3 is TGTGCCAGCAGCTTGGGGGCTAGGCAGGGGGCCACAGATACGCAGTATTTT. The J gene is TRBJ2-3, the V gene TRBV5-4; 8 bases are a match to TRBD1. CDR3 length: 17 residues. Germline lookup yields CDR1 SGHNT and CDR2 YYREEE (reference sequence). V gave up 0 bases and J gave up 2 bases; unmatched junction bases: 8.

The chain has TRBV7-2 and TRBJ2-3; possibly TRBD2 for D (7 bases). V was trimmed by 4 bases and J by 4 bases, leaving 12 bases between them. The CDR3 sequence is 14 residues long. CDR1 SGHTA and CDR2 FQGNSA come from the germline V gene. CDR3 DNA: TGTGCCAGCAGCTCCGGCGGGGGCGCAGATACGCAGTATTTT. Its protein product is CASSSGGGADTQYF.

The chain recombines TRBV30 with TRBJ1-2; tentative D call: TRBD1 (5 bases). This CDR3 has 12 residues. Between the trimmed V and J ends, which lost 4 bases and 10 bases, there was a span of 16 bases. Germline V gene data show CDR1 as GTSNPN and CDR2 as SVGIG (reference sequence). In DNA, the CDR3 is TGTGCCTGGAATATGAACAGGAAATTCTACACCTTC. Translated, it gives CAWNMNRKFYTF.

The gene calls are TRBV4-3 and TRBJ2-1; TRBD1 matches at 9 bases. The CDR3 has 15 amino acids. Germline V gene sequence: CDR1 LGHNA, CDR2 YSLEER. Trimming at V came to 1 base and at J to 4 bases, leaving 2 bases not matched to a gene. CDR3 loop: CASSQGQGGYNEQFF. The DNA for the CDR3 is TGCGCCAGCAGCCAAGGACAGGGGGGTTACAATGAGCAGTTCTTC.

The rearrangement uses TRBV4-2 and TRBJ2-7; possibly TRBD2 for D (7 bases). CDR3 length: 14 residues. Trimming cost V 6 bases and J 4 bases, with 16 bases left between them. In germline, CDR1 is LGHNA, CDR2 YNFKEQ. CDR3 in DNA: TGTGCCAGCAGGTCGGGGGGCCTTCAATACGAGCAGTACGTC. Protein product: CASRSGGLQYEQYV.

This clone was detected a few times. The chain combines TRBV5-1 with TRBJ1-2, with 9 bases aligning to TRBD1. The CDR3 is made up of 16 amino acids. J was trimmed by 4 bases and V by 0 bases; bases with no gene match: 7. Germline CDR1 and CDR2: SGHRS and YFSETQ. The CDR3 sequence: CASSLETGQGPYGYTF. The CDR3 DNA reads as TGCGCCAGCAGCTTGGAAACGGGACAGGGTCCCTATGGCTACACCTTC.